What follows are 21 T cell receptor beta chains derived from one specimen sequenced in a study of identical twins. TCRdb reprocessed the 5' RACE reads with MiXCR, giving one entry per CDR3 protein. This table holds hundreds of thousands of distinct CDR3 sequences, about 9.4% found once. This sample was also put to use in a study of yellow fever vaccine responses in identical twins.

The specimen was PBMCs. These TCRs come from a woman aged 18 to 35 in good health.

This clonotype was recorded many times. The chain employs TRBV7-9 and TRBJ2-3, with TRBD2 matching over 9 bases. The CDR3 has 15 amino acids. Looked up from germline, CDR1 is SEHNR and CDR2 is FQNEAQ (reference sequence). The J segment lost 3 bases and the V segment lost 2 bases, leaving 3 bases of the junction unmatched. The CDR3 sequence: CASSLWTSVTDTQYF. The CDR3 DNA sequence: TGTGCCAGCAGCTTATGGACTAGCGTTACAGATACGCAGTATTTT. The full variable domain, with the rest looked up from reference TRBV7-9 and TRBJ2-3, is DTGVSQNPRHKITKRGQNVTFRCDPISEHNRLYWYRQTLGQGPEFLTYFQNEAQLEKSRLLSDRFSAERPKGSFSTLEIQRTEQGDSAMYLCASSLWTSVTDTQYFGPGTRLTVL.

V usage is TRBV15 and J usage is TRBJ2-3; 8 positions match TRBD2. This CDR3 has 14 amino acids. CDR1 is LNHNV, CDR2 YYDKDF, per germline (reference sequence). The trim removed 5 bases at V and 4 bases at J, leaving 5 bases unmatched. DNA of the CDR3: TGTGCCACCAGCTCGGGACTAGAGGCAGATACGCAGTATTTT. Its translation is CATSSGLEADTQYF.

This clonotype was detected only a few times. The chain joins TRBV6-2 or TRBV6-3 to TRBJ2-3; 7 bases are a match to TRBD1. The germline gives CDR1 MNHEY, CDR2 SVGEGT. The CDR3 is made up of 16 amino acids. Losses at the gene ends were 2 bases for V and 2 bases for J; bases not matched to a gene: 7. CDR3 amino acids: CASSYTTGWPTDTQYF. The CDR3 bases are TGTGCCAGCAGTTACACGACAGGGTGGCCCACAGATACGCAGTATTTT.

CDR3 loop: CASSLALTSGSPNEQFF. CDR3 nucleotide sequence: TGCGCCAGCAGCTTGGCACTCACTAGCGGGAGCCCCAATGAGCAGTTCTTC. J is TRBJ2-1 and V is TRBV5-1; 11 bases map to TRBD2. Germline CDR1 reads SGHRS; CDR2 reads YFSETQ. The length of the CDR3 is 17 residues. Trimming took 0 bases from V and 6 from J; bases not matched to a gene: 8.

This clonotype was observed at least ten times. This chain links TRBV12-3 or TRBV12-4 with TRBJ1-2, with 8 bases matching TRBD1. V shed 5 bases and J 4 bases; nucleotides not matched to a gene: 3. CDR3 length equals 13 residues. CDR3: CASSEGQGYGYTF. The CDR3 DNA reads TGTGCCAGCAGTGAAGGACAGGGCTATGGCTACACCTTC.

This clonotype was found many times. The CDR3: CSADDRAGADPRGQFF. CDR3 in DNA: TGCAGTGCGGACGATAGAGCGGGAGCCGACCCTCGGGGGCAGTTCTTC. The rearrangement links TRBV20-1 to TRBJ2-1, with TRBD2 identical over 8 bases. The CDR3 length is 16 residues. Germline V lookup: CDR1 DFQATT, CDR2 SNEGSKA (reference sequence). Trimming cost V 6 bases and J 12 bases; bases outside gene matches: 22.

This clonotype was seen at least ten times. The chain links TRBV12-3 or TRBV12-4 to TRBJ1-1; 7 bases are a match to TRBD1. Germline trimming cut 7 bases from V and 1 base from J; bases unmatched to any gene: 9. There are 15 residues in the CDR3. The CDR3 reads CASTSYRTGNTEAFF. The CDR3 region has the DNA TGTGCCAGCACCAGTTATCGGACAGGGAACACTGAAGCTTTCTTT.

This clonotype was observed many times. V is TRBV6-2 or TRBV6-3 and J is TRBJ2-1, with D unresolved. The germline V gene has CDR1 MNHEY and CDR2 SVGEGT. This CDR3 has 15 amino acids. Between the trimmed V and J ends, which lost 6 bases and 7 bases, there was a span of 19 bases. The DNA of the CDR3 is TGTGCCAGCAGCCTTGGGGAAGACGGTGGAAATGAGCAGTTCTTC. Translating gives CASSLGEDGGNEQFF.

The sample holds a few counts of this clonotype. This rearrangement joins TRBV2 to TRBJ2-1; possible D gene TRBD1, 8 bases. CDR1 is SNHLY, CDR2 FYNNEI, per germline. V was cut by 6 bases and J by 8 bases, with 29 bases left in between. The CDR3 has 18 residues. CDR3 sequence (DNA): TGTGCCAGCAGCGCACAGGGGGGGCGGGCCCCCCCCGTCCATGAGCAGTTCTTC. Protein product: CASSAQGGRAPPVHEQFF.

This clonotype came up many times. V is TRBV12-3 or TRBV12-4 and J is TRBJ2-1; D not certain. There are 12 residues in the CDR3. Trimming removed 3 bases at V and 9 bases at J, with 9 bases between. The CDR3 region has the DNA TGTGCCAGCAGTTTTGTTTGGATTGAGCAGTTCTTC. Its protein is CASSFVWIEQFF.

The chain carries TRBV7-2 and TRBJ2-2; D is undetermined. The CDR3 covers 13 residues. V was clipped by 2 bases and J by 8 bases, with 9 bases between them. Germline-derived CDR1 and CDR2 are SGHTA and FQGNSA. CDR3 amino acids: CASSLIRFGELFF. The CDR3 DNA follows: TGTGCCAGCAGCTTAATTAGGTTTGGGGAGCTGTTTTTT.

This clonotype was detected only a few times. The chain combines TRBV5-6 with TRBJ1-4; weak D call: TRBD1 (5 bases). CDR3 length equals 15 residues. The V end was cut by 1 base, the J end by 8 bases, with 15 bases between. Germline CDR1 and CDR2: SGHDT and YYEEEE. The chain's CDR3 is CASSLSGESGEKLFF. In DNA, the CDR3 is TGTGCCAGCAGCTTGTCGGGGGAGTCGGGGGAAAAACTGTTTTTT.

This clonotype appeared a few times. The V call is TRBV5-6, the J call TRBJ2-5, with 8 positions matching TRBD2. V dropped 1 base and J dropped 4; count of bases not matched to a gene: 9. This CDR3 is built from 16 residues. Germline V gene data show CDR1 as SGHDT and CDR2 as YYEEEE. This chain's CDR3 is CASSLRSGSSGETQYF. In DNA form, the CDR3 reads TGTGCCAGCAGCTTGAGGAGCGGGAGTTCGGGAGAGACCCAGTACTTC.

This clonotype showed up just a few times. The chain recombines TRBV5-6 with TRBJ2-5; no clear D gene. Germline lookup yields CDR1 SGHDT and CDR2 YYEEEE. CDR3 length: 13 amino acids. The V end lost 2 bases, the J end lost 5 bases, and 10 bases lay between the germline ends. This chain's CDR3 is CASSFSVRETQYF. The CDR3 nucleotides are TGTGCCAGCAGCTTTTCGGTCCGGGAGACCCAGTACTTC.

In DNA form, the CDR3 reads TGTGCCAGCAGCACTTCTATCGGGGCCTACCAAGAGACCCAGTACTTC. Translating it yields CASSTSIGAYQETQYF. This chain connects TRBV11-3 to TRBJ2-5; TRBD1 or TRBD2 may be the D gene (5 bases each). V was trimmed by 5 bases and J by 0 bases, leaving 16 bases between them. The CDR3 runs to 16 residues. Germline loops: CDR1 SGHNT, CDR2 YENEEA.

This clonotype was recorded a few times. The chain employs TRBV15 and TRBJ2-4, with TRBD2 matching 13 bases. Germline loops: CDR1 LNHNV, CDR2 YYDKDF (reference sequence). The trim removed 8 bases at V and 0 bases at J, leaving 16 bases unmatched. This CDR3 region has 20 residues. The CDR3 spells CATAIELTSGREIAKNIQYF. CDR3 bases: TGTGCCACCGCAATTGAGCTAACTAGCGGGAGGGAAATAGCCAAAAACATTCAGTACTTC.

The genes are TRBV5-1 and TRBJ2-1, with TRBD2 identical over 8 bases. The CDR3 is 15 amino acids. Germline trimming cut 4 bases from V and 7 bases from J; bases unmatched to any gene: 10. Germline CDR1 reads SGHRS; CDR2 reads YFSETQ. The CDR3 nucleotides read TGCGCCAGCAGCACAAGAGCGGGAGCGGGGAATGAGCAGTTCTTC. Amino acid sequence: CASSTRAGAGNEQFF.

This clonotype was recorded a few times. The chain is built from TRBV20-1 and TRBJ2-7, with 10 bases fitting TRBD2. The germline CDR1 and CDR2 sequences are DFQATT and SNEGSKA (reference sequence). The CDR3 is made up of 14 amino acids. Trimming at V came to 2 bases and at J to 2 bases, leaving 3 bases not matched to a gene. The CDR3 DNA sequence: TGCAGTGCTAGACGGCTAGCGGGGGCCTACGAGCAGTACTTC. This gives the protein CSARRLAGAYEQYF.

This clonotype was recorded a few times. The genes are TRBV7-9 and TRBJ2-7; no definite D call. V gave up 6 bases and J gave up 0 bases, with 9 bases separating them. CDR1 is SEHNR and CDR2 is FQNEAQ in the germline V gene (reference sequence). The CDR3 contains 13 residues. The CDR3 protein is CASRHTASYEQYF. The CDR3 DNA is TGTGCCAGCAGACACACCGCCTCCTACGAGCAGTACTTC.

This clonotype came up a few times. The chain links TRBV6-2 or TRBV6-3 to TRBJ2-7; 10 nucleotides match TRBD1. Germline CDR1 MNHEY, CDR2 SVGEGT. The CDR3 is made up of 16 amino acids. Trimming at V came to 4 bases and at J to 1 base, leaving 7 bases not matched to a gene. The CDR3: CASSSMRTGGSYEQYF. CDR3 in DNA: TGTGCCAGCAGTTCAATGCGGACAGGGGGATCCTACGAGCAGTACTTC.

CDR3 nucleotides: TGTGCCAGCACCATTGGGGGAGGGCGACGGCTCGAGCAGTACTTC. It codes for CASTIGGGRRLEQYF. The chain recombines TRBV28 with TRBJ2-7; 7 bases agree with TRBD2. CDR3 length: 15 amino acids. V gave up 7 bases and J gave up 6 bases; unmatched junction bases: 15. Germline V gene data show CDR1 as MDHEN and CDR2 as SYDVKM.